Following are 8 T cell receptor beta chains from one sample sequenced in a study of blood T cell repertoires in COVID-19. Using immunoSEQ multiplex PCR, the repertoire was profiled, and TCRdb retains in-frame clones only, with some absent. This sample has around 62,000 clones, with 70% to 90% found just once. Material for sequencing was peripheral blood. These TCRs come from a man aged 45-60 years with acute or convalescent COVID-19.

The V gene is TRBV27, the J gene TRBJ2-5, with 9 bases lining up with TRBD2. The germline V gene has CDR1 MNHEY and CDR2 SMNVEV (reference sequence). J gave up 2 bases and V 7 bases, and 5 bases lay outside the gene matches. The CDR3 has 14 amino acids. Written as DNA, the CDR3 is TGTGCCAGCAATGAGCGGGGGGCTCAAGAGACCCAGTACTTC. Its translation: CASNERGAQETQYF.

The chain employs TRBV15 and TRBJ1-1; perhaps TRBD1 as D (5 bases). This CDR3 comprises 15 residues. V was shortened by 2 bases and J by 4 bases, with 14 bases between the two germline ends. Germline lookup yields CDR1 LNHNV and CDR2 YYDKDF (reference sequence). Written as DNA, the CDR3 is TGTGCCACCAGCAGAACCCAGGGCTATGGCACTGAAGCTTTCTTT. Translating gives CATSRTQGYGTEAFF. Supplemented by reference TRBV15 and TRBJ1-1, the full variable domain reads DAMVIQNPRYQVTQFGKPVTLSCSQTLNHNVMYWYQQKSSQAPKLLFHYYDKDFNNEADTPDNFQSRRPNTSFCFLDIRSPGLGDTAMYLCATSRTQGYGTEAFFGQGTRLTVV.

The CDR3 bases are TGCGCCAGCAGCCCGAACCGGGACAGGGCAAGCACAGATACGCAGTATTTT. Translated: CASSPNRDRASTDTQYF. The V and J genes are TRBV5-1 and TRBJ2-3, with TRBD1 matching over 9 bases. V trimming: 4 bases; J trimming: 0 bases; junction bases outside the gene matches: 9. This CDR3 region has 17 residues. Germline V gene data show CDR1 as SGHRS and CDR2 as YFSETQ.

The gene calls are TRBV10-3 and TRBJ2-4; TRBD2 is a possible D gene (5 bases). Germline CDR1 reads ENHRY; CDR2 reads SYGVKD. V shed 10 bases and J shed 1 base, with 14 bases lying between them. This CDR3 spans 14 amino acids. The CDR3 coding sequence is TGTGCCACCGCGGGTTCGGTGGCCAAAAACATTCAGTACTTC. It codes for CATAGSVAKNIQYF.

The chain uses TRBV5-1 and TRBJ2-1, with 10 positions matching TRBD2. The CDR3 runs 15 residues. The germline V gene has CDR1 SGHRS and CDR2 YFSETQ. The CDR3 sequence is CATTDLAGDYNEQFF. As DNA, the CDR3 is TGCGCTACGACGGACCTAGCGGGGGACTACAATGAGCAGTTCTTC.

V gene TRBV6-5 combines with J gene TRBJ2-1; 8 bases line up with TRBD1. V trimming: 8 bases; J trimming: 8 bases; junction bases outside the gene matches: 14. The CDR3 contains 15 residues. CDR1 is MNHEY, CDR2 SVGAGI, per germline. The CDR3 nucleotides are TGTGCCAGCTCTCGCGCTTGGACAGGGCAGGATGAGCAGTTCTTC. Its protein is CASSRAWTGQDEQFF.

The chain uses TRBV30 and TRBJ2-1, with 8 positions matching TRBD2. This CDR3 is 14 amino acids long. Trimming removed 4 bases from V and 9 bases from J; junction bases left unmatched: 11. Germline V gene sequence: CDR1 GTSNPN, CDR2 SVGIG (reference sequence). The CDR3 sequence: CAWNPGLANSEQFF. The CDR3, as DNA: TGTGCCTGGAATCCCGGACTAGCTAATAGTGAGCAGTTCTTC.

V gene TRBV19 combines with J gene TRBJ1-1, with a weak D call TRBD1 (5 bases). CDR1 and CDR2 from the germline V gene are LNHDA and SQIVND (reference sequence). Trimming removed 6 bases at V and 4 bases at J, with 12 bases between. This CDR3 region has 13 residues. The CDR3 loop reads CASSLTGGTEAFF. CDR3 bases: TGTGCCAGTAGCCTCACAGGTGGCACTGAAGCTTTCTTT.